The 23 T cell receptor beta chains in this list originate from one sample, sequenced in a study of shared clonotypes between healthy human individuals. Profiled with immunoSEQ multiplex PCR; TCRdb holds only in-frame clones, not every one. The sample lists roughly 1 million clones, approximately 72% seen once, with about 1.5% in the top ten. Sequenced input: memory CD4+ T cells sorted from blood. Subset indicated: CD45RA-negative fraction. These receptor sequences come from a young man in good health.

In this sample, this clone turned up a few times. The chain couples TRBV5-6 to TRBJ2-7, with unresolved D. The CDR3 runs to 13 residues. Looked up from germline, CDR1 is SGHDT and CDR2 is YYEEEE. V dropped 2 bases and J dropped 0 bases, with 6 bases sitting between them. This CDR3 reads CASSFDLSYEQYF. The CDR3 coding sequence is TGTGCCAGCAGCTTTGACCTCTCCTACGAGCAGTACTTC. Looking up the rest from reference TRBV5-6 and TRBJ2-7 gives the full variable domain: DAGVTQSPTHLIKTRGQQVTLRCSPKSGHDTVSWYQQALGQGPQFIFQYYEEEERQRGNFPDRFSGHQFPNYSSELNVNALLLGDSALYLCASSFDLSYEQYFGPGTRLTVT.

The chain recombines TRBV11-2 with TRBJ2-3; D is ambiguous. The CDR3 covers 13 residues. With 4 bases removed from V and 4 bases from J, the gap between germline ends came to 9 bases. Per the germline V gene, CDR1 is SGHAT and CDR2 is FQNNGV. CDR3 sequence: CASSSPGSDTQYF. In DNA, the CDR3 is TGTGCCAGCAGCTCCCCCGGTTCAGATACGCAGTATTTT.

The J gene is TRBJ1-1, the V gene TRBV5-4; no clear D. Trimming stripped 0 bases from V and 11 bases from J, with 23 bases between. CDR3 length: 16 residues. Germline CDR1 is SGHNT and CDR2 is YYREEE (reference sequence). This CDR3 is CASSLDPSGVKVGAFF. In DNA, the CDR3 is TGTGCCAGCAGCTTGGACCCAAGTGGGGTTAAGGTTGGCGCTTTCTTT.

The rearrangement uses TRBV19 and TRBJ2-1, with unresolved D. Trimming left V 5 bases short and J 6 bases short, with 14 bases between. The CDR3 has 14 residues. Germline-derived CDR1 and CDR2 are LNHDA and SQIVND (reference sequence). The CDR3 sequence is CASSPQVVGNEQFF. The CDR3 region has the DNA TGTGCCAGTAGTCCCCAGGTTGTCGGCAATGAGCAGTTCTTC. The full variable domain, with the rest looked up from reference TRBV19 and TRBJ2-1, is DGGITQSPKYLFRKEGQNVTLSCEQNLNHDAMYWYRQDPGQGLRLIYYSQIVNDFQKGDIAEGYSVSREKKESFPLTVTSAQKNPTAFYLCASSPQVVGNEQFFGPGTRLTVL.

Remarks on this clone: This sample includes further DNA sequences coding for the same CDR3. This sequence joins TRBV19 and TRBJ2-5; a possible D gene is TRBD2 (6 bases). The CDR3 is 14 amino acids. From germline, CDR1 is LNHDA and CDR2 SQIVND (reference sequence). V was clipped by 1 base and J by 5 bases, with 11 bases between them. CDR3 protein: CASSIVGGWETQYF. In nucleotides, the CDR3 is TGTGCCAGTAGTATAGTGGGGGGTTGGGAGACCCAGTACTTC.

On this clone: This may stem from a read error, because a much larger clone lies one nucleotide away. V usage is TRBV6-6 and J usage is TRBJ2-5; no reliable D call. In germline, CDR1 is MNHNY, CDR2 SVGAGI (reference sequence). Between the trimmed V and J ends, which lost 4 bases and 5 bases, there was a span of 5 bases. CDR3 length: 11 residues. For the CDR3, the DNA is TGTGCCAGCAGTTCCCCGGAGACCCAGTACTTC. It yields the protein CASSSPETQYF.

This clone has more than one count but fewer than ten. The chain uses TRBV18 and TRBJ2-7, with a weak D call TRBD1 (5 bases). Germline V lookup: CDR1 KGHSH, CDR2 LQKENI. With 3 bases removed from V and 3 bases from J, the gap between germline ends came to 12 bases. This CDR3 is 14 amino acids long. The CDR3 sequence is CASSPRVSDYEQYF. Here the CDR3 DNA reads TGTGCCAGCTCACCCAGGGTGTCGGACTACGAGCAGTACTTC.

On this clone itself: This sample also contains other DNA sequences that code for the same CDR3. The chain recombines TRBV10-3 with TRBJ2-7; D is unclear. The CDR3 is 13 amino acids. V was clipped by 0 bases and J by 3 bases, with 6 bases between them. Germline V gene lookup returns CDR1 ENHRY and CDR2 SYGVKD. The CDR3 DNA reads TGTGCCATCAGTGAGTCTACAGTCTACGAGCAGTACTTC. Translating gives CAISESTVYEQYF.

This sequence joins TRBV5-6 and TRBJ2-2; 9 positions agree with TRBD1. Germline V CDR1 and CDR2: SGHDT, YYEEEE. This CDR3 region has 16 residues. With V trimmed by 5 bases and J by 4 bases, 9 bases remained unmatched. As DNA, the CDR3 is TGTGCCAGCAGGCGTTGGACAGGGGCCAGCACCGGGGAGCTGTTTTTT. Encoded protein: CASRRWTGASTGELFF.

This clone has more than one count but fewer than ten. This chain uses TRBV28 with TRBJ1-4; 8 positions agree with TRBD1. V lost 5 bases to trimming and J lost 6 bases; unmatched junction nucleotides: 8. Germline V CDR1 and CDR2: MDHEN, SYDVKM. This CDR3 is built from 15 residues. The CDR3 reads CASSTVDREHEKLFF. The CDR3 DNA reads TGTGCCAGCAGTACTGTGGACAGGGAGCATGAAAAACTGTTTTTT.

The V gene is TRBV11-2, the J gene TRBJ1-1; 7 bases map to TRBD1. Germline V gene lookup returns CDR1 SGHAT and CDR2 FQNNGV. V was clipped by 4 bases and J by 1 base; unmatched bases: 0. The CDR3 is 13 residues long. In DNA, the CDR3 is TGTGCCAGCAGCTGGGACAGGAACACTGAAGCTTTCTTT. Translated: CASSWDRNTEAFF.

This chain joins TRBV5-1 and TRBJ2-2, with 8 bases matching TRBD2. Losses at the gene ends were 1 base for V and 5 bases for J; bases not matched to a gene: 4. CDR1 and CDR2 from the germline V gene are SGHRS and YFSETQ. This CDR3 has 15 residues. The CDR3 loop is CASSLSGSQTGELFF. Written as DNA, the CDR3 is TGCGCCAGCAGCTTGAGCGGGAGTCAAACCGGGGAGCTGTTTTTT.

The CDR3 is CSARFSDTQYF. For the CDR3, the DNA is TGCAGTGCTAGATTTTCAGATACGCAGTATTTT. The chain couples TRBV20-1 to TRBJ2-3; D ambiguous. The V gene's germline CDR1 is DFQATT and CDR2 SNEGSKA (reference sequence). This CDR3 spans 11 amino acids. The germline V and J ends were trimmed by 2 bases and 4 bases, with 4 bases remaining between them.

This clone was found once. The CDR3 sequence: CASSQGGGRGATDTQYF. The CDR3 nucleotides read TGTGCCAGCAGCCAAGGCGGCGGGCGGGGGGCCACAGATACGCAGTATTTT. The rearrangement uses TRBV4-2 and TRBJ2-3; 8 nucleotides line up with TRBD2. This CDR3 has 17 amino acids. Germline CDR1 LGHNA, CDR2 YNFKEQ. With 1 base clipped from V and 2 bases from J, the junction kept 8 bases outside the gene matches.

CDR3 region: CASSLREGGAYEQYF. The CDR3 DNA sequence: TGTGCCAGCAGCCTCCGGGAGGGGGGAGCCTACGAGCAGTACTTC. The chain is built from TRBV6-5 and TRBJ2-7, with TRBD2 identical over 8 bases. CDR3 length: 15 amino acids. V was pared by 6 bases and J by 2 bases, with 9 bases of the junction left unmatched. Germline assignment: CDR1 MNHEY and CDR2 SVGAGI.

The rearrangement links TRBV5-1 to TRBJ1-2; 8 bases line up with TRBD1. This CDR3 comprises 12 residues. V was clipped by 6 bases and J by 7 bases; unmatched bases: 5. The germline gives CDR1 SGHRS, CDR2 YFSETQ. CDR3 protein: CASTTGGAGYTF. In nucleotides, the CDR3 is TGCGCCAGCACAACAGGGGGGGCTGGCTACACCTTC.

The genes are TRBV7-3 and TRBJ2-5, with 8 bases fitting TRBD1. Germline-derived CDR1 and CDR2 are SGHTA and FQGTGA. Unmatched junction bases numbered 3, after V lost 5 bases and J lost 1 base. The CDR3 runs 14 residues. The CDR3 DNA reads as TGTGCCAGCAGCCAAACAGGGGGCCAAGAGACCCAGTACTTC. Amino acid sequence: CASSQTGGQETQYF.

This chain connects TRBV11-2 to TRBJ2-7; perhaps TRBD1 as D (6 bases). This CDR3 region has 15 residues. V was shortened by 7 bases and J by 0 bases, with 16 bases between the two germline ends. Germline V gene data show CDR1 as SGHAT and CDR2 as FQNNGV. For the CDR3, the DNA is TGTGCCAGCACCCTCGAGAGGGGGAGCTCCTACGAGCAGTACTTC. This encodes CASTLERGSSYEQYF.

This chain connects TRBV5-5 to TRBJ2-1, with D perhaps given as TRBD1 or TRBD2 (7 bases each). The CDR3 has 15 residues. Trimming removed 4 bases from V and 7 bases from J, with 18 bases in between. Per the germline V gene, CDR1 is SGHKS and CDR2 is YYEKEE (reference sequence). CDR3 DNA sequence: TGTGCCAGCAGCGCCCAGGGGGGGCTTAGGAATGAGCAGTTCTTC. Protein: CASSAQGGLRNEQFF.

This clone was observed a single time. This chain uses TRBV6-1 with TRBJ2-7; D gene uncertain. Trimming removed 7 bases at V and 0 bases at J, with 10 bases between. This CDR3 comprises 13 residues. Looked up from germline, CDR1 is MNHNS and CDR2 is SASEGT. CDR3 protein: CASKREFSYEQYF. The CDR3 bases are TGTGCCAGCAAACGTGAATTCTCCTACGAGCAGTACTTC.

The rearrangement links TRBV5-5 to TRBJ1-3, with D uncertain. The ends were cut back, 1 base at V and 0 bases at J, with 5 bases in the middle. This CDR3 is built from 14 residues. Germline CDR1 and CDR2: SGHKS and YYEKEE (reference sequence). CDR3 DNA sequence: TGTGCCAGCAGCTTGCAGACCTCTGGAAACACCATATATTTT. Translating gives CASSLQTSGNTIYF.

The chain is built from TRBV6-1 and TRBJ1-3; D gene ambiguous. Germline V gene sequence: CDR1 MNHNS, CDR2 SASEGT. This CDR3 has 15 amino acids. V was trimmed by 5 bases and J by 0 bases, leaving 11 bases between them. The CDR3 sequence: CASSPQLSSGNTIYF. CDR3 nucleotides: TGTGCCAGCAGTCCACAACTGAGCTCTGGAAACACCATATATTTT.

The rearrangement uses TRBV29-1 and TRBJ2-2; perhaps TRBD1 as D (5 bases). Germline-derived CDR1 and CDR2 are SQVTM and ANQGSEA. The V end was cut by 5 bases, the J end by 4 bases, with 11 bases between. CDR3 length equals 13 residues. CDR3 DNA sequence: TGCAGCGTTCTTTGGGGCGGCACCGGGGAGCTGTTTTTT. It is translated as CSVLWGGTGELFF.